This T cell receptor (beta chain) emerged from a study of control samples from healthy donors and cancer patients. Germline CDR1 SGHDT, CDR2 YYEEEE. CDR3 length: 16 residues. The ends were cut back, 3 bases at V and 0 bases at J, with 10 bases in the middle. A few counts support this clone. TCRdb keeps only in-frame clones here, not all; method: immunoSEQ multiplex PCR. Seen here are approximately 120,000 clones, around nine tenths observed once, and the top ten hold 4% to 4.5%. This sequence joins TRBV5-6 and TRBJ2-6; D might be TRBD1 (5 bases). Sequencing input: blood. This clonotype was sampled from a human donor in good health. The donor label of this sample is uncertain. This chain's CDR3 is CASSSTVHSGANVLTF. The CDR3 DNA reads as TGTGCCAGCAGCTCGACAGTCCACTCTGGGGCCAACGTCCTGACTTTC. Filled out from reference TRBV5-6 and TRBJ2-6, the complete variable domain reads DAGVTQSPTHLIKTRGQQVTLRCSPKSGHDTVSWYQQALGQGPQFIFQYYEEEERQRGNFPDRFSGHQFPNYSSELNVNALLLGDSALYLCASSSTVHSGANVLTFGAGSRLTVL.